This T cell receptor (beta chain) was found in a study of cytotoxic CD8 clonotypes in ibrutinib-treated CLL. Turning to the study itself: The authors obtained response samples at a median of around eleven months of treatment, range 6 to 36. Samples had a mean of about 250,000 productive templates and 85,000 to 100,000 productive rearrangements.

On this clone: Its cognate antigen is unknown.

Library input was around 2 micrograms of DNA from cryopreserved PBMCs. This table comes from immunoSEQ multiplex PCR, and its TCRdb copy is limited to in-frame clones, with some not included. The sample holds some 35,000 clones; around 70% are singletons and the top ten take about 27%. The CDR3 covers 13 residues. With V trimmed by 6 bases and J by 4 bases, 1 base remained unmatched. CDR1 is MDHEN and CDR2 is SYDVKM in the germline V gene. Study-level findings and limits: Circulating CD8+ T-cell counts were tracked by baseline clonality, which exceeded that of age-matched healthy donors.

The chain uses TRBV28 and TRBJ2-7, with 12 bases that match TRBD2. The specimen was PBMCs, collected before ibrutinib treatment. This receptor was taken from a human donor with chronic lymphocytic leukemia. Here the CDR3 DNA reads TGTGCCAGCAGACTAGCGGGAGGATACGAGCAGTACTTC. Translating it yields CASRLAGGYEQYF.